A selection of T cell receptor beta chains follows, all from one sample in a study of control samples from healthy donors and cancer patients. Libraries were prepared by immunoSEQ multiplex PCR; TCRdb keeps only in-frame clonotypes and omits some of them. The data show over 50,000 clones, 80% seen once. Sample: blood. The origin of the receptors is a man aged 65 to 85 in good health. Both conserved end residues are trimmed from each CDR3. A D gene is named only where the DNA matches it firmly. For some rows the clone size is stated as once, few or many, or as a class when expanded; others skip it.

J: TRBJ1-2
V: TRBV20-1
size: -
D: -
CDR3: SASLVGSYT

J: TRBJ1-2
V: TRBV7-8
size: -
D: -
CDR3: ASWGTTWGYDYGYT

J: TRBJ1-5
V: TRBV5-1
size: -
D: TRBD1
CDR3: ASSLGTGGGNQPQH

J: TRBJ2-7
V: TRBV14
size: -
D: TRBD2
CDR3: ASSQETSGGP

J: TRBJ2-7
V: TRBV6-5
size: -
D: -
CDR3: ASRGMQGIGEQY

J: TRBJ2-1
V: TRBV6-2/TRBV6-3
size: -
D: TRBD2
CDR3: ASSYSLADTSYNEQF

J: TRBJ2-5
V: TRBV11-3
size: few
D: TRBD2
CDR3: ASSLVLAGGETQY

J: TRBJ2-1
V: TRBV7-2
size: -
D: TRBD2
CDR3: ASSPGGTPGQF

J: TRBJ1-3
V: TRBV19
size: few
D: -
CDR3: ASSISSGAGNTIY

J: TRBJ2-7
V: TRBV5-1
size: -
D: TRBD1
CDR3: ASSTWTGSYEQY

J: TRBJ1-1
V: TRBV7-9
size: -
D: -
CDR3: ASSFDGGRPEAF

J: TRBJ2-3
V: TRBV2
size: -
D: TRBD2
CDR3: ASRLAGGSTDTQY

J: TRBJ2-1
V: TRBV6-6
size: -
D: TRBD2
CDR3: ASTSSRGSAYNEQF

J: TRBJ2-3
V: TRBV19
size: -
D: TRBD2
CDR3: ASPGLAASSTDTQY

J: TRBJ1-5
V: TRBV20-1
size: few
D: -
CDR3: SASVAGVSNQPQH

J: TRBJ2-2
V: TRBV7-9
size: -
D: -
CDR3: ASRLNTGELF

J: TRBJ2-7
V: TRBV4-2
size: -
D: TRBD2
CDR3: AGSQGLESSYEQY

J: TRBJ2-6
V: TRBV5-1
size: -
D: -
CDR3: ASSLGGLGANVLT

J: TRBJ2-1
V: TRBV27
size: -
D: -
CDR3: ASSLGWGPSSYNEQF

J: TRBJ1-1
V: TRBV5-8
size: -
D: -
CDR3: ASSLGGGGFGDTEAF

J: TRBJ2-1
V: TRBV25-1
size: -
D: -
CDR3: ASSRSSSYNEQF

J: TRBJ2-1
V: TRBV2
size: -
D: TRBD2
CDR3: ASSERGTGTSGRDEQF

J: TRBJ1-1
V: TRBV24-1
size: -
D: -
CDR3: ATSDAKVTEAF

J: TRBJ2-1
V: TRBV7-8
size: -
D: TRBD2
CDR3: ASSPGGAGGYNEQF

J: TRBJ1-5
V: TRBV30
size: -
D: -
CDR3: AWSVGSEGPQH

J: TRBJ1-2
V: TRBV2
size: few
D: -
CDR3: ASNRQRYGYT